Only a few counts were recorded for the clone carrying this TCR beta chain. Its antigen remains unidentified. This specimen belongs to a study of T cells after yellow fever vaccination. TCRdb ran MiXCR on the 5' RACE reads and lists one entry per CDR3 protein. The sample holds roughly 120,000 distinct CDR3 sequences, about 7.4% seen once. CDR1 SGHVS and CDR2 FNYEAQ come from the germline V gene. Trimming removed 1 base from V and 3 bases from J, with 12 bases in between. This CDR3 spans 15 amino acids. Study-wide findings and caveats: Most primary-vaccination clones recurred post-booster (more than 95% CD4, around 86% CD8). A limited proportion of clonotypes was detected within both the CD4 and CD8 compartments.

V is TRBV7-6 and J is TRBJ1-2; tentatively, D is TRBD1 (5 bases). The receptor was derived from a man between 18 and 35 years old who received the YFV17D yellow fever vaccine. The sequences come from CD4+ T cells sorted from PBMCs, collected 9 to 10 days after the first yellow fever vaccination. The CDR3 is CASSLEEGGDYGYTF. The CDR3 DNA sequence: TGTGCCAGCAGCTTAGAGGAGGGAGGGGACTATGGCTACACCTTC.